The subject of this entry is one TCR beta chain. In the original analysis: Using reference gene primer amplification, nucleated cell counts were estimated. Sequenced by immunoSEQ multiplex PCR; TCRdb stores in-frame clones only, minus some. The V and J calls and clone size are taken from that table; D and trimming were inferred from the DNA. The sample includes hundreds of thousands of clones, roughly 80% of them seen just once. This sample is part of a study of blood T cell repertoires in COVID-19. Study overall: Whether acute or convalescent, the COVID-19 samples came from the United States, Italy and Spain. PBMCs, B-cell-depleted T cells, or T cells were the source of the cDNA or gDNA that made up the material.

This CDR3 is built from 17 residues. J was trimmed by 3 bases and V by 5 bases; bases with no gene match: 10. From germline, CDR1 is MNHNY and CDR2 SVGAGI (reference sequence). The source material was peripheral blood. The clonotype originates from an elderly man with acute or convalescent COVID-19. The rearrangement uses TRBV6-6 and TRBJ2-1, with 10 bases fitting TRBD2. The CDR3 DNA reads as TGTGCCAGCAGTCCATTAGCGGGAGGATTCAGCTACAATGAGCAGTTCTTC. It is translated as CASSPLAGGFSYNEQFF.